The clone carrying this T cell receptor (beta chain) was counted once. Its antigen is currently unknown. Pooling of second doses given at about 4 or about 12 weeks was done. Measured with immunoSEQ multiplex PCR; TCRdb has only the in-frame clones, and not every one. The data hold about 27,000 clones, with about nine tenths observed a single time. This sample was taken from a study of T cell responses to AZD1222 COVID-19 vaccine. This CDR3 comprises 14 residues. Per germline, CDR1 SGDLS and CDR2 YYNGEE. V gave up 3 bases and J gave up 3 bases; unmatched junction bases: 2. Study-wide results and caveats: It should be noted that donors were predominantly white British and more often female, and clonal diversity was possibly underestimated. The repertoires were collected only after the peak T cell response.

This chain joins TRBV9 and TRBJ1-5; 8 bases match TRBD1. The TCR originated in an adult who received the AZD1222 COVID-19 vaccine. The sequenced sample was peripheral blood, obtained 28 days after the second AZD1222 dose. The CDR3 DNA is TGTGCCAGCAGCGCGACAGGGGTCAATCAGCCCCAGCATTTT. Protein sequence: CASSATGVNQPQHF.